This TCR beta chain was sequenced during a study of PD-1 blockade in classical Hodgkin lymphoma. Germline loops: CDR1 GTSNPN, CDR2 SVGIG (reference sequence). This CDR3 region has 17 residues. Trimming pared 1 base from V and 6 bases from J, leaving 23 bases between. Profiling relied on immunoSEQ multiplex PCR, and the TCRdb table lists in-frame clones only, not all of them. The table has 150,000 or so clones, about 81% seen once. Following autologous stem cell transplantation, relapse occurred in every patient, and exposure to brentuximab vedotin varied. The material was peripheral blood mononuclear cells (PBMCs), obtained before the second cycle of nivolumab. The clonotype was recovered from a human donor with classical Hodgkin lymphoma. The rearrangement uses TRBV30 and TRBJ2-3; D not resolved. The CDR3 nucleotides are TGTGCCTGGAGTGATTACCCCTCGAGCGCCGGAGCGGATACGCAGTATTTT. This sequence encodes CAWSDYPSSAGADTQYF.